The 22 T cell receptor beta chains reported below all come from one sample, sequenced in a study of CD8+CD57+ T cells in acquired aplastic anemia. It was patients with CD8+CD57+ cell expansion by flow cytometry who were chosen for sequencing. CDR3 and TCR beta VDJ profiling relied on genomic DNA as the template. TCRdb ran MiXCR on the reads and lists one entry per CDR3 protein. The sample holds around 50,000 distinct CDR3 sequences; roughly three fifths are singletons and the top ten take 15% to 20%. Material for sequencing was sorted CD4+, CD8+, or CD8+CD57+ T cells (not recorded which) from PBMCs. These receptors all come from a human donor with aplastic anemia.

In this sample, this clonotype is medium-sized. The chain links TRBV25-1 to TRBJ2-6, with D perhaps matching TRBD2 (7 bases). Germline V gives CDR1 MGHDK, CDR2 SYGVNS. V dropped 5 bases and J dropped 1 base, with 12 bases sitting between them. The CDR3 totals 16 residues. The chain's CDR3 is CASSKGGGSGANVLTF. For the CDR3, the DNA is TGTGCCAGCAGTAAGGGGGGAGGGTCTGGGGCCAACGTCCTGACTTTC.

The chain recombines TRBV11-1 with TRBJ1-5; 9 bases fit TRBD1. CDR3 length: 16 amino acids. The ends lost 5 bases at V and 1 base at J; junction bases unmatched: 6. Germline CDR1 SGHAT, CDR2 FQDESV (reference sequence). Here the CDR3 DNA reads TGTGCCAGCAGCCAGTACGGGACAGGGAGCAATCAGCCCCAGCATTTT. It yields the protein CASSQYGTGSNQPQHF.

This chain connects TRBV7-8 to TRBJ2-7; possibly TRBD1 or TRBD2 for D (5 bases each). V was shortened by 5 bases and J by 5 bases, with 19 bases between the two germline ends. CDR3 length equals 15 residues. CDR1 and CDR2 (germline): SGHVS, FQNEAQ. The CDR3 sequence: CASSAGDLVGDEQYF. The CDR3 DNA follows: TGTGCCAGCAGCGCCGGGGATCTCGTAGGGGACGAGCAGTACTTC.

This clonotype was counted ten times or more. V is TRBV14 and J is TRBJ1-6; D is uncertain. V was trimmed by 1 base and J by 7 bases, leaving 5 bases between them. The CDR3 runs to 13 residues. Germline-derived CDR1 and CDR2 are SGHDN and FVKESK. The CDR3 DNA reads TGTGCCAGCAGCCAAGTGGCAAATTCACCCCTCCACTTT. Translated, it gives CASSQVANSPLHF.

This rearrangement joins TRBV25-1 to TRBJ1-1; D uncertain. Germline CDR1 and CDR2: MGHDK and SYGVNS. V was shortened by 4 bases and J by 6 bases, with 18 bases between the two germline ends. This CDR3 spans 15 amino acids. Written as DNA, the CDR3 is TGTGCCAGCAGTGGAGCCCTGACACCGGTTGCTGAAGCTTTCTTT. Residues: CASSGALTPVAEAFF. Full variable domain (outside the CDR3, taken from reference TRBV25-1 and TRBJ1-1): EADIYQTPRYLVIGTGKKITLECSQTMGHDKMYWYQQDPGMELHLIHYSYGVNSTEKGDLSSESTVSRIRTEHFPLTLESARPSHTSQYLCASSGALTPVAEAFFGQGTRLTVV.

There are many counts of this clonotype. The chain carries TRBV6-2 or TRBV6-3 and TRBJ1-4; a possible D gene is TRBD1 (5 bases). This CDR3 has 17 amino acids. Germline CDR1 is MNHEY and CDR2 is SVGEGT. Deletions cut 0 bases from V and 1 base from J, with 12 bases between. The CDR3 spells CASSYSMEQGTNEKLFF. CDR3 nucleotide sequence: TGTGCCAGCAGTTACTCGATGGAGCAGGGAACTAATGAAAAACTGTTTTTT.

There are a few counts of this clonotype. The genes are TRBV7-2 and TRBJ2-6; D is unresolved. Germline assignment: CDR1 SGHTA and CDR2 FQGNSA. V was shortened by 6 bases and J by 1 base, with 4 bases between the two germline ends. This CDR3 has 13 amino acids. Here the CDR3 reads CASRPSGANVLTF. In nucleotides, the CDR3 is TGTGCCAGCAGACCGTCTGGGGCCAACGTCCTGACTTTC.

This clonotype was counted many times. V gene TRBV14 combines with J gene TRBJ1-2, with D unresolved. This CDR3 region has 14 residues. V lost 0 bases and J 4 bases, leaving 9 bases between the germline ends. CDR1 is SGHDN and CDR2 is FVKESK in the germline V gene. CDR3 in DNA: TGTGCCAGCAGCCAAGAAGGAGCCTTCTATGGCTACACCTTC. It codes for CASSQEGAFYGYTF.

This clonotype has more than one count but fewer than ten. CDR3 loop: CAGCEAARLETQYF. The CDR3 coding sequence is TGTGCCGGCTGCGAGGCAGCGAGGTTGGAGACCCAGTACTTC. The chain joins TRBV2 to TRBJ2-5; D gene unclear. V lost 11 bases, J lost 5 bases, and 21 bases lay in between. This CDR3 is built from 14 residues. Germline V lookup: CDR1 SNHLY, CDR2 FYNNEI.

This clonotype was observed many times. The chain combines TRBV4-1 with TRBJ1-2; D unclear. The CDR3 loop spans 12 amino acids. Germline CDR1 MGHRA, CDR2 YSYEKL. V shed 1 base and J shed 5 bases, with 5 bases lying between them. CDR3 nucleotides: TGCGCCAGCAGCCAAGGGTATTATGGCTACACCTTC. This codes for CASSQGYYGYTF.

The chain uses TRBV15 and TRBJ2-3; D not resolved. V lost 0 bases and J 1 base, leaving 8 bases between the germline ends. CDR1 LNHNV and CDR2 YYDKDF come from the germline V gene (reference sequence). CDR3 length equals 15 residues. For the CDR3, the DNA is TGTGCCACCAGCAGAGATGGGCAGGGCACAGATACGCAGTATTTT. Translating it yields CATSRDGQGTDTQYF. The variable domain in full, with the rest retrieved from reference TRBV15 and TRBJ2-3, is DAMVIQNPRYQVTQFGKPVTLSCSQTLNHNVMYWYQQKSSQAPKLLFHYYDKDFNNEADTPDNFQSRRPNTSFCFLDIRSPGLGDTAMYLCATSRDGQGTDTQYFGPGTRLTVL.

The CDR3 region is CASSETTVDEQYF. The CDR3 nucleotides are TGTGCCAGTAGTGAGACCACGGTGGACGAGCAGTACTTC. This rearrangement joins TRBV19 to TRBJ2-7; no clear D gene. The CDR3 sequence is 13 residues long. CDR1 and CDR2 from the germline V gene are LNHDA and SQIVND (reference sequence). V was trimmed by 5 bases and J by 5 bases, leaving 13 bases between them.

This clonotype was detected only a few times. The CDR3 carries no conserved terminal phenylalanine or tryptophan, so it likely arises from a read error. The chain joins TRBV6-1 to TRBJ2-1; D gene unclear. Trimming took off 4 bases at V and 3 bases at J, with 7 bases between the two ends. The CDR3 is 13 residues long. The germline CDR1 and CDR2 sequences are MNHNS and SASEGT. The DNA of the CDR3 is TGTGCCAGCAGTGGACGCCACTACAATGAGCAGTTCCTC. Protein product: CASSGRHYNEQFL.

V and J are TRBV29-1 and TRBJ2-7; TRBD1 or TRBD2 may be the D gene (5 bases each). Trimming cost V 4 bases and J 4 bases, with 17 bases left between them. The CDR3 spans 14 residues. Germline CDR1 reads SQVTM; CDR2 reads ANQGSEA. The CDR3 DNA is TGCAGCGTTGCTCCGGGACGAGAATTTTACGAGCAGTACTTC. Translating gives CSVAPGREFYEQYF.

V usage is TRBV2 and J usage is TRBJ2-7; 8 bases fit TRBD2. The CDR3 is 13 amino acids. V gave up 5 bases and J gave up 2 bases; unmatched junction bases: 2. CDR1 is SNHLY, CDR2 FYNNEI, per germline. The DNA for the CDR3 is TGTGCCAGCAGTAGCGGGGGTCCCTACGAGCAGTACTTC. It translates to CASSSGGPYEQYF.

This clonotype was counted a single time. V gene TRBV15 combines with J gene TRBJ2-3; D remains unclear. The CDR3 has 14 residues. V lost 0 bases, J lost 3 bases, and 7 bases lay in between. Germline V gene lookup returns CDR1 LNHNV and CDR2 YYDKDF (reference sequence). Here the CDR3 reads CATSRDKATDTQYF. CDR3 bases: TGTGCCACCAGCAGAGATAAGGCGACAGATACGCAGTATTTT.

The chain uses TRBV10-3 and TRBJ2-7; D is uncertain. This CDR3 is 13 amino acids long. Germline loops: CDR1 ENHRY, CDR2 SYGVKD. The V and J ends lost 6 bases and 0 bases respectively, with 9 bases between them. As DNA, the CDR3 is TGTGCCATCAGCCAAGGGAACTCCTACGAGCAGTACTTC. This codes for CAISQGNSYEQYF.

This clonotype was seen many times. In DNA form, the CDR3 reads TGTGCCAGCAGCTTAGTAGGCCTGTTACTAGGAAGGGGAACCGTGTCGGCCCAGTACTTC. The encoded protein is CASSLVGLLLGRGTVSAQYF. The chain employs TRBV11-2 and TRBJ2-5; D may correspond to TRBD1 or TRBD2 (5 bases each). V lost 1 base and J lost 9, with 33 bases in between. Looked up from germline, CDR1 is SGHAT and CDR2 is FQNNGV. The CDR3 contains 20 residues.

In regard to this clonotype: The junction does not match germline at one end; this may be a read error. The V and J genes are TRBV10-2 and TRBJ2-5, with 8 bases that match TRBD1. Germline lookup yields CDR1 WSHSY and CDR2 SAAADI. The CDR3 sequence is 14 residues long. The CDR3 DNA is TGTGCCAGCAGCCCGTGGACAGGGCAAGAGGCCCAGTACTTC. It yields the protein CASSPWTGQEAQYF.

The chain uses TRBV7-2 and TRBJ2-1, with D perhaps matching TRBD1 or TRBD2 (6 bases each). Between the trimmed V and J ends, which lost 0 bases and 8 bases, there was a span of 11 bases. Germline V gene lookup returns CDR1 SGHTA and CDR2 FQGNSA. This CDR3 is 14 amino acids long. Here the CDR3 DNA reads TGTGCCAGCAGCTTAGCGCTCGGGGGCGATGAGCAGTTCTTC. Translated: CASSLALGGDEQFF.

This clonotype appeared a few times. The chain recombines TRBV29-1 with TRBJ1-2; possible D gene TRBD1, 5 bases. Trimming shortened V by 2 bases and J by 8 bases, and 6 bases separated the two germline ends. From germline, CDR1 is SQVTM and CDR2 ANQGSEA. This CDR3 is built from 10 residues. The CDR3 spells CSVEQGGYTF. CDR3 sequence (DNA): TGCAGCGTTGAACAGGGAGGCTACACCTTC.

The V gene is TRBV20-1, the J gene TRBJ2-1; 11 positions agree with TRBD2. The CDR3 spans 15 residues. Germline V gene sequence: CDR1 DFQATT, CDR2 SNEGSKA (reference sequence). J gave up 10 bases and V 1 base, and 9 bases lay outside the gene matches. The CDR3 loop is CSARGGLAAREEQFF. CDR3 nucleotides: TGCAGTGCTAGAGGGGGACTAGCGGCCAGGGAGGAGCAGTTCTTC.